This note documents a single T cell receptor (beta chain) sequence. Its antigen remains unknown. CDR1 is LNHDA, CDR2 SQIVND, per germline (reference sequence). This CDR3 is 13 amino acids long. V shed 3 bases and J shed 1 base, with 6 bases lying between them. Assay: immunoSEQ multiplex PCR; the TCRdb copy retains only in-frame clones and omits some. This sample has 90,000 to 150,000 clones, with roughly nine tenths found just once. The entry originates in a study of T cell responses to AZD1222 COVID-19 vaccine. Notes on the study in general: All repertoire sampling was performed exclusively after the peak T cell response. The number of AZD1222 recipients seropositive at baseline was only six. White British donors predominated, females outnumbered males, and clonal diversity was possibly underestimated.

The V call is TRBV19, the J call TRBJ1-1; D gene unclear. The sequences come from peripheral blood, collected on day 0 of AZD1222 vaccination. This sequence was found in an adult in good health. Written as DNA, the CDR3 is TGTGCCAGTAGTATTTTTCAGAACACTGAAGCTTTCTTT. Its translation: CASSIFQNTEAFF.